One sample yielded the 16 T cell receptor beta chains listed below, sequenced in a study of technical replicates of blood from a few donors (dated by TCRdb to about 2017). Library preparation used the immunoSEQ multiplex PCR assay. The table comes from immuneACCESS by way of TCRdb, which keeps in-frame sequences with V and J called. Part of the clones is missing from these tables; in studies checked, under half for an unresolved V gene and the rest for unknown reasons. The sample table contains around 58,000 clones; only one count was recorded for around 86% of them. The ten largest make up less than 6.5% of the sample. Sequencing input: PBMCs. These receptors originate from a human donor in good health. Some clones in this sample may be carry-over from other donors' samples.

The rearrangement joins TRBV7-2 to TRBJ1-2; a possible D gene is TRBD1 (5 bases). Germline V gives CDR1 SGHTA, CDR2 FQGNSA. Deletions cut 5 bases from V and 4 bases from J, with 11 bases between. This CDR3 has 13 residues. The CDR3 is CASSQTDTYGYTF. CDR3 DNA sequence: TGTGCCAGCAGCCAGACAGATACCTATGGCTACACCTTC.

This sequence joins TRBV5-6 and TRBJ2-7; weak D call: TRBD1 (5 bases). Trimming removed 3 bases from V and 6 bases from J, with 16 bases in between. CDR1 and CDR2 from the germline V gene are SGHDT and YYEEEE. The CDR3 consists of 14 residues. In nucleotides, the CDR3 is TGTGCCAGCAGCTCCCAGGGCAGGGCCGGCGAGCAGTACTTC. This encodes CASSSQGRAGEQYF.

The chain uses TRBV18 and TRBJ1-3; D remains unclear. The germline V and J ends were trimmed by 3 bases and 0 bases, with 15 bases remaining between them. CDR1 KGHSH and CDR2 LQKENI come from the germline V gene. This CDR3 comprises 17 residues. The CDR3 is CASSPGQTLTSGNTIYF. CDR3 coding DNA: TGTGCCAGCTCACCTGGGCAAACTTTAACCTCTGGAAACACCATATATTTT.

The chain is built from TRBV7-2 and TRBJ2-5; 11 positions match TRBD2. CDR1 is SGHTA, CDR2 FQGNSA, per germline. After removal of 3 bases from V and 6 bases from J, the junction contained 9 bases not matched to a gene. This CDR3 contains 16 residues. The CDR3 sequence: CASSLTSGARLQTQYF. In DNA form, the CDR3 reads TGTGCCAGCAGCTTGACTAGCGGGGCCCGGCTTCAGACCCAGTACTTC. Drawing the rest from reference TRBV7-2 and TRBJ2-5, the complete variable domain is GAGVSQSPSNKVTEKGKDVELRCDPISGHTALYWYRQSLGQGLEFLIYFQGNSAPDKSGLPSDRFSAERTGGSVSTLTIQRTQQEDSAVYLCASSLTSGARLQTQYFGPGTRLLVL.

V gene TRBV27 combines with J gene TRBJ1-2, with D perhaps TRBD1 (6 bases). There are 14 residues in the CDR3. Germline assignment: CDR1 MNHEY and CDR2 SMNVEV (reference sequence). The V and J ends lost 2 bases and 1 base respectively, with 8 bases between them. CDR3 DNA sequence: TGTGCCAGCAGTTTAAGGGGGAGTAACTATGGCTACACCTTC. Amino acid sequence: CASSLRGSNYGYTF.

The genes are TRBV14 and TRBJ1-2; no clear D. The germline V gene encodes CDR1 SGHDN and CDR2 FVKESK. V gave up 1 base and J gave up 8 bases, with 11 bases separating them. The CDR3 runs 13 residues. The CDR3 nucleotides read TGTGCCAGCAGCCAAGGGACTCTACCAGGCTACACCTTC. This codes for CASSQGTLPGYTF. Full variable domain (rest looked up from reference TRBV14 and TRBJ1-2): EAGVTQFPSHSVIEKGQTVTLRCDPISGHDNLYWYRRVMGKEIKFLLHFVKESKQDESGMPNNRFLAERTGGTYSTLKVQPAELEDSGVYFCASSQGTLPGYTFGSGTRLTVV.

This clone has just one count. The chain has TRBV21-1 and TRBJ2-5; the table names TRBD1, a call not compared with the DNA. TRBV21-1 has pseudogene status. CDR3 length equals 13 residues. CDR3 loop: CASSKRREETQYF. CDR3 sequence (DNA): TGTGCCAGCAGCAAGCGCAGGGAAGAGACCCAGTACTTC.

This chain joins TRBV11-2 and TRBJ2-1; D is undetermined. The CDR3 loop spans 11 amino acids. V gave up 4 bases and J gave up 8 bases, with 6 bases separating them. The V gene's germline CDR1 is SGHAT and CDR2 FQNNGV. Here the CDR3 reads CASSSVYEQFF. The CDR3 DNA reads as TGTGCCAGCAGCTCCGTATATGAGCAGTTCTTC.

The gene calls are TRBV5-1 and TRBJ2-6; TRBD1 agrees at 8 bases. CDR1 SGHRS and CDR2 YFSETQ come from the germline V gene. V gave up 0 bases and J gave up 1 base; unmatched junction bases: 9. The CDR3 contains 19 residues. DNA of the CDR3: TGCGCCAGCAGCTTGGGGAGGCAGGGGGCGCCTTCTGGGGCCAACGTCCTGACTTTC. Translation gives CASSLGRQGAPSGANVLTF. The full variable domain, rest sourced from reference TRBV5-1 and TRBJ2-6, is KAGVTQTPRYLIKTRGQQVTLSCSPISGHRSVSWYQQTPGQGLQFLFEYFSETQRNKGNFPGRFSGRQFSNSRSEMNVSTLELGDSALYLCASSLGRQGAPSGANVLTFGAGSRLTVL.

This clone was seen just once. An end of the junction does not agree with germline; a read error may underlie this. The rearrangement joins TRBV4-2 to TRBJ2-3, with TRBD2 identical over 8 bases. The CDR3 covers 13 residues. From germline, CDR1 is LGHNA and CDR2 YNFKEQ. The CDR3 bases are TGTGCCAGCAGCCAAGATCGGCGGGGGGCCCTCTGCTTT. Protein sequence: CASSQDRRGALCF.

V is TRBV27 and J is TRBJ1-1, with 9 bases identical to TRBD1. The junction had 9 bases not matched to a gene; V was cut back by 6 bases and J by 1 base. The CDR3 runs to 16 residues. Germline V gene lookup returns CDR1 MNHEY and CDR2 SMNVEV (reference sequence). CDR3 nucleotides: TGTGCCAGCAGGCCTAGACAGGGGGAGAGGAACACTGAAGCTTTCTTT. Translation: CASRPRQGERNTEAFF.

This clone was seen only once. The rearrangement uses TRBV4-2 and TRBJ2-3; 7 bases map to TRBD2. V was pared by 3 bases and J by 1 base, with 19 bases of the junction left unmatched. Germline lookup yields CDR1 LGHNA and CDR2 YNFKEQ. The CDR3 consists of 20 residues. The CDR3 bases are TGTGCCAGCAGCCAGGGTTCTCTAGCGGCTGCCAGAACAGGCACAGATACGCAGTATTTT. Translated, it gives CASSQGSLAAARTGTDTQYF.

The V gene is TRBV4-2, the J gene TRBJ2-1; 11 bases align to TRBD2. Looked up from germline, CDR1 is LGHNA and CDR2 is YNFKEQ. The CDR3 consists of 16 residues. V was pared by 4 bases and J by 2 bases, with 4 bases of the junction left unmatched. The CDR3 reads CASSLSGGAPYNEQFF. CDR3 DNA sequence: TGTGCCAGCAGCCTTAGCGGGGGGGCCCCCTACAATGAGCAGTTCTTC.

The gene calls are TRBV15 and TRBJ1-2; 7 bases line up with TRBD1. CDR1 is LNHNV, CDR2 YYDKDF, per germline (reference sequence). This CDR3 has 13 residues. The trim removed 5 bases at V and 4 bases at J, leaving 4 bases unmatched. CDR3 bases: TGTGCCACCAGCGGGGGACAGCTCTATGGCTACACCTTC. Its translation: CATSGGQLYGYTF.

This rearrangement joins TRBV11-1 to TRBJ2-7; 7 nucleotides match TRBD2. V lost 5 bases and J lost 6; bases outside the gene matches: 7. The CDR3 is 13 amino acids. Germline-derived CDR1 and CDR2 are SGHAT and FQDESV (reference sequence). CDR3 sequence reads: CASSKGEGLEQYF. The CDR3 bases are TGTGCCAGCAGCAAAGGGGAGGGTCTCGAGCAGTACTTC.

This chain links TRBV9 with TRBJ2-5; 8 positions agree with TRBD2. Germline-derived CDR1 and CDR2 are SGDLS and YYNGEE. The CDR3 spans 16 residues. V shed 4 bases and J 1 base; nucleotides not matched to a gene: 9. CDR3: CASSPGAGGVQETQYF. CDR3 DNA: TGTGCCAGCAGCCCCGGGGCGGGGGGTGTCCAAGAGACCCAGTACTTC.